These 9 T cell receptor beta chains originate from one sample sequenced in a study of blood T cell repertoires in COVID-19. Libraries were prepared by immunoSEQ multiplex PCR; TCRdb keeps only in-frame clonotypes and omits some of them. This table has 120,000 to 150,000 clones, around four fifths appearing once. The sample comprised peripheral blood. The receptors were sampled from a human donor in a cohort sampled during active COVID-19.

V gene TRBV15 combines with J gene TRBJ1-5, with 9 bases identical to TRBD1. V lost 5 bases to trimming and J lost 4 bases; unmatched junction nucleotides: 6. The germline gives CDR1 LNHNV, CDR2 YYDKDF (reference sequence). The CDR3 has 15 residues. This CDR3 reads CATSGGDRENQPQHF. The CDR3 DNA reads TGTGCCACCAGCGGGGGGGACAGGGAGAATCAGCCCCAGCATTTT.

The rearrangement links TRBV7-2 to TRBJ1-6, with 11 bases matching TRBD1. The germline V gene has CDR1 SGHTA and CDR2 FQGNSA. With V trimmed by 4 bases and J by 9 bases, 8 bases remained unmatched. This CDR3 contains 16 residues. The DNA of the CDR3 is TGTGCCAGCAGCTCCTTTTCCGGGACAGGGGGTTCACCCCTCCACTTT. Its translation is CASSSFSGTGGSPLHF.

The V call is TRBV7-2, the J call TRBJ2-7; D is possibly TRBD2 (6 bases). The length of the CDR3 is 13 residues. V shed 7 bases and J shed 3 bases, with 13 bases lying between them. Per germline, CDR1 SGHTA and CDR2 FQGNSA. For the CDR3, the DNA is TGTGCCAGCACGTCGAGGGGAGGCTACGAGCAGTACTTC. It specifies CASTSRGGYEQYF.

This clone was counted between two and nine times. The J gene is TRBJ1-2, the V gene TRBV30; a possible D gene is TRBD1 (5 bases). Germline lookup yields CDR1 GTSNPN and CDR2 SVGIG (reference sequence). The CDR3 totals 16 residues. V gave up 2 bases and J gave up 2 bases, with 18 bases separating them. As DNA, the CDR3 is TGTGCCTGGAGTACACCACTGGGGCAGTTCAACTATGGCTACACCTTC. This encodes CAWSTPLGQFNYGYTF.

The chain is built from TRBV5-8 and TRBJ2-7, with TRBD1 matching 9 bases. The CDR3 is 15 residues long. Germline CDR1 reads SGHTS; CDR2 reads YDEGEE. Germline trimming cut 2 bases from V and 2 bases from J; bases unmatched to any gene: 5. CDR3 in amino acids: CASSFRDRAPYEQYF. As DNA, the CDR3 is TGTGCCAGCAGCTTCCGGGACAGGGCCCCCTACGAGCAGTACTTC.

The CDR3 region is CASSPRGGDEKLFF. The CDR3 DNA reads TGCGCCAGCAGCCCCCGAGGAGGGGATGAAAAACTGTTTTTT. The chain joins TRBV4-1 to TRBJ1-4; the D gene is possibly TRBD1 (5 bases). The germline V gene encodes CDR1 MGHRA and CDR2 YSYEKL. This CDR3 has 14 residues. Trimming took off 4 bases at V and 6 bases at J, with 12 bases between the two ends.

The chain has TRBV27 and TRBJ2-1; no clear D gene. Trimming pared 5 bases from V and 6 bases from J, leaving 11 bases between. Germline V gives CDR1 MNHEY, CDR2 SMNVEV (reference sequence). There are 13 residues in the CDR3. The CDR3 DNA reads TGTGCCAGCAGTCCGAGTGGCGGCAATGAGCAGTTCTTC. This encodes CASSPSGGNEQFF.

The chain couples TRBV9 to TRBJ1-3; D may be TRBD1 (6 bases). CDR3 size: 16 residues. Germline CDR1 is SGDLS and CDR2 is YYNGEE. V gave up 2 bases and J gave up 0 bases, with 12 bases separating them. The CDR3 DNA reads as TGTGCCAGCAGCGTGGTCGGACAGTACTCTGGAAACACCATATATTTT. It yields the protein CASSVVGQYSGNTIYF.

This clone came up a few times. The V and J genes are TRBV11-2 and TRBJ1-1; TRBD1 agrees at 8 bases. Germline CDR1 reads SGHAT; CDR2 reads FQNNGV. Trimming removed 3 bases from V and 6 bases from J; junction bases left unmatched: 9. This CDR3 region has 15 residues. The CDR3 sequence is CASSFRRTGSSEAFF. The CDR3 bases are TGTGCCAGCAGCTTCCGCAGGACAGGGTCCTCTGAAGCTTTCTTT.